The 28 T cell receptor beta chains presented below share a single source sample, sequenced in a study of technical replicates of blood from a few donors. Data came from immunoSEQ multiplex PCR; TCRdb stores just in-frame clones and leaves some out. The data show 75,000 to 95,000 clones, about 90% seen once. Source material: T cells isolated from PBMCs. The receptor set was obtained from a human donor in good health.

The CDR3 reads CASSFSVNYEQYF. CDR3 in DNA: TGTGCCAGTAGTTTTTCAGTGAACTACGAGCAGTACTTC. This chain connects TRBV19 to TRBJ2-7; no clear D. CDR1 and CDR2 from the germline V gene are LNHDA and SQIVND (reference sequence). CDR3 length: 13 residues. V was trimmed by 5 bases and J by 3 bases, leaving 11 bases between them.

The V and J genes are TRBV28 and TRBJ2-5; weak D call: TRBD2 (6 bases). Germline V gene lookup returns CDR1 MDHEN and CDR2 SYDVKM. Trimming removed 6 bases from V and 5 bases from J, with 13 bases in between. The CDR3 length is 13 residues. CDR3 region: CASSPPGVETQYF. CDR3 nucleotides: TGTGCCAGCAGCCCTCCGGGGGTGGAGACCCAGTACTTC.

J is TRBJ2-3 and V is TRBV10-1; 9 bases map to TRBD1. Germline loops: CDR1 WNHNN, CDR2 SYGVQD (reference sequence). V lost 6 bases to trimming and J lost 4 bases; unmatched junction nucleotides: 8. This CDR3 comprises 15 residues. The DNA of the CDR3 is TGCGCCAGCAGCCCGGGACAGGGAACGGCAGATACGCAGTATTTT. Translated, it gives CASSPGQGTADTQYF.

V gene TRBV4-2 combines with J gene TRBJ2-3, with 8 bases matching TRBD2. The V gene's germline CDR1 is LGHNA and CDR2 YNFKEQ. V trimming: 4 bases; J trimming: 0 bases; junction bases outside the gene matches: 15. The CDR3 has 19 amino acids. CDR3 protein: CASSLGTGLVRTSTDTQYF. Written as DNA, the CDR3 is TGTGCCAGCAGCCTCGGGACGGGACTAGTAAGAACTAGCACAGATACGCAGTATTTT.

This chain connects TRBV27 to TRBJ1-1, with D tentatively TRBD1 (5 bases). Trimming removed 3 bases from V and 2 bases from J, with 7 bases in between. This CDR3 has 13 residues. From germline, CDR1 is MNHEY and CDR2 SMNVEV (reference sequence). The CDR3 sequence is CASSFGGNTEAFF. The DNA for the CDR3 is TGTGCCAGCAGTTTCGGGGGAAACACTGAAGCTTTCTTT.

This chain connects TRBV4-1 to TRBJ2-7, with D possibly being TRBD1 (7 bases). The V gene lost 7 bases and the J gene lost 5 bases, with 21 bases spanning the gap. The length of the CDR3 is 15 residues. In germline, CDR1 is MGHRA, CDR2 YSYEKL. The CDR3, as DNA: TGCGCCAGCAACGACTCACCCAGGGGGGTCCACGAGCAGTACTTC. Its protein is CASNDSPRGVHEQYF.

The chain couples TRBV7-8 to TRBJ2-7; TRBD2 agrees at 13 bases. Germline V CDR1 and CDR2: SGHVS, FQNEAQ. The V and J ends lost 5 bases and 3 bases, in that order; junction bases with no gene match: 13. This CDR3 has 18 residues. The CDR3 region is CASSLARRLAGGRYEQYF. CDR3 DNA: TGTGCCAGCAGCCTCGCCAGAAGACTAGCGGGGGGTCGCTACGAGCAGTACTTC. The whole variable domain, filled in from reference TRBV7-8 and TRBJ2-7, reads GAGVSQSPRYKVAKRGQDVALRCDPISGHVSLFWYQQALGQGPEFLTYFQNEAQLDKSGLPSDRFFAERPEGSVSTLKIQRTQQEDSAVYLCASSLARRLAGGRYEQYFGPGTRLTVT.

The chain has TRBV12-5 and TRBJ1-6; D remains unclear. V lost 4 bases and J lost 0, with 10 bases in between. Looked up from germline, CDR1 is LGHNT and CDR2 is FRNRAP. This CDR3 is built from 16 residues. The CDR3 is CASGSEASSYNSPLHF. The CDR3 DNA reads TGTGCTAGTGGTTCAGAGGCTAGCTCCTATAATTCACCCCTCCACTTT.

The chain has TRBV18 and TRBJ1-1; possibly TRBD1 for D (6 bases). The germline gives CDR1 KGHSH, CDR2 LQKENI. CDR3 length equals 17 residues. The V and J ends lost 6 bases and 1 base respectively, with 21 bases between them. In DNA form, the CDR3 reads TGTGCCAGCTCCCCGGGGGGACAACCCAAATGGAACACTGAAGCTTTCTTT. Translated: CASSPGGQPKWNTEAFF.

The V and J genes are TRBV6-6 and TRBJ2-1; 9 bases agree with TRBD1. The CDR3 totals 14 residues. Unmatched junction bases numbered 5, after V lost 2 bases and J lost 9 bases. Germline lookup yields CDR1 MNHNY and CDR2 SVGAGI (reference sequence). CDR3: CASSYGTGRGEQFF. CDR3 coding DNA: TGTGCCAGCAGTTACGGGACAGGGAGGGGTGAGCAGTTCTTC.

This clone was seen only a few times. The chain couples TRBV11-2 to TRBJ1-1, with 10 bases identical to TRBD1. The CDR3 extends over 14 amino acids. After removal of 8 bases from V and 4 bases from J, the junction contained 7 bases not matched to a gene. Germline CDR1 reads SGHAT; CDR2 reads FQNNGV. This CDR3 reads CASGRQGAGTEAFF. In DNA form, the CDR3 reads TGTGCCAGCGGGAGACAGGGGGCAGGCACTGAAGCTTTCTTT.

The V gene is TRBV5-4, the J gene TRBJ2-3; D remains unclear. Germline lookup yields CDR1 SGHNT and CDR2 YYREEE (reference sequence). CDR3 length: 14 amino acids. V dropped 4 bases and J dropped 2 bases, with 11 bases sitting between them. The CDR3 reads CASSAPDTTDTQYF. The CDR3 DNA reads as TGTGCCAGCAGCGCCCCCGACACCACAGATACGCAGTATTTT.

The V gene is TRBV5-6, the J gene TRBJ2-7; D remains unclear. Germline V CDR1 and CDR2: SGHDT, YYEEEE. Between the trimmed V and J ends, which lost 4 bases and 0 bases, there was a span of 11 bases. The length of the CDR3 is 14 residues. The CDR3 protein is CASSLTSSSYEQYF. Here the CDR3 DNA reads TGTGCCAGCAGCCTAACTTCGAGCTCCTACGAGCAGTACTTC.

The chain has TRBV4-1 and TRBJ2-7, with TRBD1 matching over 8 bases. Per the germline V gene, CDR1 is MGHRA and CDR2 is YSYEKL. The CDR3 runs to 17 residues. The V segment lost 1 base and the J segment 1 base; nucleotides outside the gene matches: 9. CDR3 sequence: CASSQVFRDRGSYEQYF. DNA for the CDR3: TGCGCCAGCAGCCAAGTTTTCCGCGACAGGGGTTCCTACGAGCAGTACTTC.

This chain links TRBV11-2 with TRBJ2-2, with TRBD2 matching 13 bases. Losses at the gene ends were 1 base for V and 15 bases for J; bases not matched to a gene: 8. The CDR3 totals 15 residues. Per the germline V gene, CDR1 is SGHAT and CDR2 is FQNNGV. The CDR3 protein is CASSLGFGTSGTVFF. CDR3 in DNA: TGTGCCAGCAGCTTAGGCTTCGGGACTAGCGGGACGGTGTTTTTT.

V usage is TRBV30 and J usage is TRBJ1-1; no firm D call. V lost 0 bases, J lost 2 bases, and 7 bases lay in between. The CDR3 is 13 amino acids. CDR1 is GTSNPN and CDR2 is SVGIG in the germline V gene (reference sequence). The CDR3 spells CAWSVGENTEAFF. Written as DNA, the CDR3 is TGTGCCTGGAGTGTCGGGGAAAACACTGAAGCTTTCTTT.

The chain links TRBV7-9 to TRBJ2-3; D might be TRBD2 (7 bases). The CDR3 sequence is 16 residues long. The ends were cut back, 5 bases at V and 3 bases at J, with 18 bases in the middle. Looked up from germline, CDR1 is SEHNR and CDR2 is FQNEAQ (reference sequence). This CDR3 is CASSLAFGGRTDTQYF. CDR3 nucleotide sequence: TGTGCCAGCAGCCTCGCCTTCGGGGGGCGGACAGATACGCAGTATTTT.

This clone was detected once. The J gene is TRBJ2-3, the V gene TRBV5-6; a weak D match, TRBD1 (6 bases). The CDR3 loop spans 13 amino acids. Deletions cut 0 bases from V and 6 bases from J, with 8 bases between. CDR1 is SGHDT and CDR2 is YYEEEE in the germline V gene. The CDR3 DNA sequence: TGTGCCAGCAGCTTGGTAGGGGGTGATACGCAGTATTTT. This translates into CASSLVGGDTQYF. The variable domain in full, with the rest retrieved from reference TRBV5-6 and TRBJ2-3, is DAGVTQSPTHLIKTRGQQVTLRCSPKSGHDTVSWYQQALGQGPQFIFQYYEEEERQRGNFPDRFSGHQFPNYSSELNVNALLLGDSALYLCASSLVGGDTQYFGPGTRLTVL.

V gene TRBV7-9 combines with J gene TRBJ1-1; D is undetermined. Germline V gene data show CDR1 as SEHNR and CDR2 as FQNEAQ (reference sequence). Trimming cost V 0 bases and J 8 bases, with 10 bases left between them. This CDR3 has 13 residues. CDR3 nucleotides: TGTGCCAGCAGCTTAGCGGCGGAAAGGGAAGCTTTCTTT. This gives the protein CASSLAAEREAFF.

This clone appeared once. The chain employs TRBV14 and TRBJ1-1; tentative D call: TRBD1 (6 bases). This CDR3 contains 15 residues. The germline gives CDR1 SGHDN, CDR2 FVKESK. The ends were cut back, 0 bases at V and 4 bases at J, with 12 bases in the middle. The CDR3: CASSQDNGGATEAFF. The CDR3 DNA follows: TGTGCCAGCAGCCAAGATAACGGGGGGGCCACTGAAGCTTTCTTT.

This clone was observed a handful of times. This chain connects TRBV7-9 to TRBJ1-1; the match to TRBD1 covers 7 bases. Germline-derived CDR1 and CDR2 are SEHNR and FQNEAQ (reference sequence). The CDR3 runs to 14 residues. V dropped 5 bases and J dropped 4; count of bases not matched to a gene: 7. CDR3 amino acids: CASSTTRDSTEAFF. The CDR3 coding sequence is TGTGCCAGCAGCACAACCCGGGACAGCACTGAAGCTTTCTTT. Together with reference TRBV7-9 and TRBJ1-1, the CDR3 gives the full variable domain: DTGVSQNPRHKITKRGQNVTFRCDPISEHNRLYWYRQTLGQGPEFLTYFQNEAQLEKSRLLSDRFSAERPKGSFSTLEIQRTEQGDSAMYLCASSTTRDSTEAFFGQGTRLTVV.

The chain has TRBV18 and TRBJ2-2; 13 bases line up with TRBD2. With V trimmed by 3 bases and J by 3 bases, 4 bases remained unmatched. In germline, CDR1 is KGHSH, CDR2 LQKENI. This CDR3 has 17 residues. The CDR3 bases are TGTGCCAGCTCACCTTGGACTAGCGGGAGTCACACCGGGGAGCTGTTTTTT. Protein product: CASSPWTSGSHTGELFF.

The CDR3 protein is CASSDRIAGVAQYF. CDR3 in DNA: TGTGCCAGCAGTGATCGAATAGCGGGAGTAGCGCAGTATTTT. The gene calls are TRBV2 and TRBJ2-3; 9 nucleotides align to TRBD2. CDR1 is SNHLY and CDR2 is FYNNEI in the germline V gene. The CDR3 contains 14 residues. The trim removed 3 bases at V and 10 bases at J, leaving 8 bases unmatched.

This chain uses TRBV6-4 with TRBJ1-1, with no clear D. Germline V CDR1 and CDR2: MRHNA, SNTAGT. This CDR3 has 13 amino acids. V gave up 0 bases and J gave up 4 bases, with 6 bases separating them. This CDR3 is CASSDSSLTEAFF. In nucleotides, the CDR3 is TGTGCCAGCAGTGACTCGAGTCTCACTGAAGCTTTCTTT.

The rearrangement links TRBV5-1 to TRBJ2-2; tentatively, D is TRBD1 (5 bases). The germline V gene has CDR1 SGHRS and CDR2 YFSETQ. The CDR3 covers 15 residues. Trimming removed 2 bases at V and 8 bases at J, with 16 bases between. In DNA form, the CDR3 reads TGCGCCAGCAGCTTCCAGGGCCTAGAATCGGGGGAGCTGTTTTTT. Amino acids: CASSFQGLESGELFF.

This chain connects TRBV7-2 to TRBJ2-1, with D hard to call. V was clipped by 0 bases and J by 0 bases, with 9 bases between them. Germline V gives CDR1 SGHTA, CDR2 FQGNSA. The CDR3 consists of 16 residues. CDR3 residues: CASSLAGSDSYNEQFF. CDR3 DNA: TGTGCCAGCAGCTTAGCCGGTTCCGACTCCTACAATGAGCAGTTCTTC.

The chain carries TRBV11-2 and TRBJ1-2, with a weak D call TRBD1 (5 bases). Per germline, CDR1 SGHAT and CDR2 FQNNGV. Trimming cost V 4 bases and J 4 bases, with 16 bases left between them. This CDR3 is 15 amino acids long. This CDR3 is CASSSSGGGIYGYTF. DNA for the CDR3: TGTGCCAGCAGCTCCTCCGGTGGGGGGATCTATGGCTACACCTTC.

The chain joins TRBV5-8 to TRBJ1-2; TRBD1 aligns across 8 bases. V was clipped by 0 bases and J by 8 bases; unmatched bases: 6. The CDR3 runs to 14 residues. Germline assignment: CDR1 SGHTS and CDR2 YDEGEE. CDR3 loop: CASSLGPGGGGYTF. Here the CDR3 DNA reads TGTGCCAGCAGCTTGGGGCCAGGGGGCGGAGGCTACACCTTC.